This TCR beta chain was found in a study of blood T cell repertoires in COVID-19. Overall study: COVID-19 samples, acute and convalescent, were from the United States, Italy and Spain. T cells, B-cell-depleted T cells, or PBMCs provided the cDNA or gDNA that served as material.

The CDR3 consists of 15 residues. Germline V gene data show CDR1 as SNHLY and CDR2 as FYNNEI. The V gene lost 5 bases and the J gene lost 3 bases, with 15 bases spanning the gap. Under the authors' procedure: From reference gene primer amplification, estimates of nucleated cell counts were derived. Profiled with immunoSEQ multiplex PCR; TCRdb holds only in-frame clones, not every one. The D gene and trimming were derived from the DNA, and the V and J assignments and clone size from that table. Among approximately 380,000 clones listed, 85% were seen once. The source material was peripheral blood. The receptor's source is a woman aged 18-30 years with acute or convalescent COVID-19. The J gene is TRBJ2-3, the V gene TRBV2; the D gene is possibly TRBD2 (6 bases). In DNA form, the CDR3 reads TGTGCCAGCAGTCCGGGGGTCTTCGGAACAGATACGCAGTATTTT. It encodes CASSPGVFGTDTQYF.